This T cell receptor (beta chain) came from a study of T cell responses to AZD1222 COVID-19 vaccine. The study, taken as a whole, reports: Females outnumbered males among donors, who were mostly white British; clonal diversity was possibly underestimated. Only a handful of AZD1222 recipients, six or seven in all, had baseline seropositivity.

Germline V lookup: CDR1 SGDLS, CDR2 YYNGEE. V lost 7 bases, J lost 6 bases, and 20 bases lay in between. This CDR3 spans 14 amino acids. A few counts support this clone. Its antigen is unidentified. This table comes from immunoSEQ multiplex PCR, and its TCRdb copy is limited to in-frame clones, with some not included. The sample includes about 120,000 clones, approximately 85% seen only once; the top ten take roughly 9%. The sequence came from an adult in good health. The V call is TRBV9, the J call TRBJ2-7; no reliable D call. Sequencing was performed on peripheral blood, taken on day 0 of AZD1222 vaccination. Here the CDR3 reads CASGPNLLDGEQYF. The CDR3 DNA reads as TGTGCCAGCGGTCCGAACCTCCTTGATGGCGAGCAGTACTTC.